These T cell receptor beta chains were read from a single sample in a study of blood T cell repertoires in COVID-19. TCRdb keeps only in-frame clones here, not all; method: immunoSEQ multiplex PCR. The table shows a few hundred thousand clones, with about 89% occurring only once. The specimen sequenced was peripheral blood. The origin of the receptors is a woman aged 30 to 39 with COVID-19, enrolled during active disease. The CDR3 runs from the conserved cysteine through the conserved F or W. Fields, in order: CDR3 protein, CDR3 DNA, D gene, V gene, clone size, J gene. D genes are given only for firm matches. Clone sizes are given selectively: once, few, many, or a class where the clone is expanded.

CASSLGSRGNEKLFF TGTGCCAGCAGCTTGGGCTCCAGGGGGAATGAAAAACTGTTTTTT TRBD1 TRBV5-4 - TRBJ1-4
CASSQDPGDTQYF TGCGCCAGCAGCCAAGATCCAGGAGATACGCAGTATTTT - TRBV4-1 - TRBJ2-3
CASSPRPSSGGAWDEQFF TGTGCCAGCAGCCCGCGCCCCTCTAGCGGGGGGGCCTGGGATGAGCAGTTCTTC TRBD2 TRBV7-9 few TRBJ2-1
CAISETSVSYNEQFF TGTGCCATCAGCGAGACTAGCGTGTCCTACAATGAGCAGTTCTTC TRBD2 TRBV10-3 - TRBJ2-1
CASSLSRDSTYTEAFF TGTGCCAGCAGTTTATCCCGGGACAGTACTTACACTGAAGCTTTCTTT TRBD1 TRBV27 - TRBJ1-1
CASEKGGTFAYNEQFF TGTGCCAGCGAAAAGGGGGGGACCTTTGCCTACAATGAGCAGTTCTTC - TRBV6-6 - TRBJ2-1
CASSLGQHLNTEAFF TGTGCCAGCAGCTTGGGGCAGCATCTGAACACTGAAGCTTTCTTT - TRBV7-9 few TRBJ1-1
CATSDPSGGDLSNYGYTF TGTGCCACCAGTGACCCAAGCGGCGGCGACCTCAGTAACTATGGCTACACCTTC - TRBV24-1 - TRBJ1-2
CASSKDQDGYTF TGTGCCAGCAGCAAAGATCAGGATGGCTACACCTTC - TRBV21-1 - TRBJ1-2
CASSLEAGGQNAYLPVGYEQYF TGTGCCAGCAGCTTAGAAGCGGGGGGCCAAAACGCCTATCTTCCGGTAGGCTACGAGCAGTACTTC TRBD2 TRBV11-3 - TRBJ2-7
CASSLGGREEPQYF TGTGCCAGCAGCCTGGGAGGAAGGGAAGAACCCCAGTACTTC - TRBV11-2 - TRBJ2-5
CASSFGTHNQPQHF TGTGCCAGCAGCTTCGGGACACACAATCAGCCCCAGCATTTT - TRBV7-9 few TRBJ1-5
CAINTGTSGETQYF TGTGCCATCAATACCGGGACTAGCGGAGAGACCCAGTACTTC TRBD2 TRBV10-3 few TRBJ2-5
CAIRPGTIDTGELFF TGTGCCATCAGGCCCGGGACTATAGACACCGGGGAGCTGTTTTTT TRBD2 TRBV10-3 - TRBJ2-2
CAWSVLGLDTEAFF TGTGCCTGGAGTGTACTCGGGTTGGACACTGAAGCTTTCTTT - TRBV30 - TRBJ1-1
CASTPRGGGLADYNEQFF TGCGCCAGCACCCCCAGGGGGGGCGGACTAGCGGATTACAATGAGCAGTTCTTC TRBD2 TRBV5-1 - TRBJ2-1
CASSQGRSPLDTQYF TGCGCCAGCAGCCAAGGGCGGAGCCCTCTGGATACGCAGTATTTT - TRBV4-1 few TRBJ2-3
CSVTTLGGGAADTQYF TGCAGCGTCACTACCCTGGGCGGGGGGGCGGCAGATACGCAGTATTTT TRBD2 TRBV29-1 - TRBJ2-3
CASSLSQSTDTQYF TGTGCCAGCAGCTTAAGTCAGAGCACAGATACGCAGTATTTT - TRBV11-3 - TRBJ2-3
CASGPGMGFSNQPQHF TGTGCCAGTGGGCCGGGGATGGGGTTTTCAAATCAGCCCCAGCATTTT - TRBV19 - TRBJ1-5